This T cell receptor (beta chain) was obtained from a study of human T cells and chemical hapten exposure. TCRdb fed the RACE reads into MiXCR, producing one record per CDR3 protein. The data contain about 360,000 distinct CDR3 sequences, around 4.8% of them seen just once; the ten biggest clones take up about 2.1%. V was cut by 2 bases and J by 6 bases, with 10 bases left in between. Germline V gene data show CDR1 as MNHEY and CDR2 as SMNVEV (reference sequence). The CDR3 is 13 residues long. Time point denoted: patch test 1, 2 weeks after DPC sensitization. Treatment of the sample: therapeutic diphenylcyclopropenone sensitization with weekly scalp DPC. This clonotype has a handful of counts.

This sequence originates from a woman aged 45-65 years with alopecia areata. Some clones in this sample may be carry-over from other donors' samples. The gene calls are TRBV27 and TRBJ1-1; perhaps TRBD1 as D (5 bases). The source material was whole blood, sampled in connection with sensitization to the hapten diphenylcyclopropenone (DPC). The CDR3 spells CASSLGLGAEAFF. The CDR3 DNA follows: TGTGCCAGCAGTTTAGGGCTGGGGGCTGAAGCTTTCTTT.